The 27 T cell receptor beta chains below come from one sample, sequenced in a study of cytomegalovirus exposure and HLA in healthy donors. Libraries were prepared by immunoSEQ multiplex PCR; TCRdb keeps only in-frame clonotypes and omits some of them. The table shows 300,000 to 450,000 clones, with 75% to 90% occurring only once. Sequences were obtained from PBMCs. The receptors shown here come from a woman aged 18-29 years in good health and CMV-seronegative.

The chain joins TRBV6-1 to TRBJ2-1; possible D gene TRBD2, 5 bases. Per the germline V gene, CDR1 is MNHNS and CDR2 is SASEGT. V lost 4 bases and J lost 0, with 10 bases in between. CDR3 length: 15 amino acids. The CDR3 here is CASSGGPGSYNEQFF. CDR3 nucleotide sequence: TGTGCCAGCAGTGGCGGGCCAGGCTCCTACAATGAGCAGTTCTTC.

This clone has a single count. The chain uses TRBV19 and TRBJ2-1, with 9 bases fitting TRBD2. Germline CDR1 is LNHDA and CDR2 is SQIVND (reference sequence). V dropped 1 base and J dropped 2; count of bases not matched to a gene: 0. The CDR3 totals 15 residues. The chain's CDR3 is CASSIVAGAYNEQFF. The CDR3 coding sequence is TGTGCCAGTAGTATAGTAGCGGGGGCCTACAATGAGCAGTTCTTC.

The chain couples TRBV10-3 to TRBJ2-7, with 9 bases lining up with TRBD2. The length of the CDR3 is 13 residues. V lost 8 bases and J lost 0; bases outside the gene matches: 2. Per the germline V gene, CDR1 is ENHRY and CDR2 is SYGVKD. In nucleotides, the CDR3 is TGTGCCATCGGAGCGGGAGGCTCCTACGAGCAGTACTTC. Amino acid sequence: CAIGAGGSYEQYF.

V is TRBV18 and J is TRBJ1-1, with unresolved D. Germline values: CDR1 KGHSH, CDR2 LQKENI. The germline V and J ends were trimmed by 3 bases and 0 bases, with 5 bases remaining between them. This CDR3 contains 13 residues. The CDR3 sequence: CASSPSLNTEAFF. The DNA of the CDR3 is TGTGCCAGCTCACCCTCTTTGAACACTGAAGCTTTCTTT.

This chain connects TRBV27 to TRBJ1-3; perhaps TRBD1 as D (5 bases). Looked up from germline, CDR1 is MNHEY and CDR2 is SMNVEV (reference sequence). V was shortened by 0 bases and J by 2 bases, with 5 bases between the two germline ends. This CDR3 comprises 14 residues. CDR3 amino acids: CASSLSRAGNTIYF. The CDR3 DNA sequence: TGTGCCAGCAGTTTATCCAGGGCTGGAAACACCATATATTTT.

V is TRBV25-1 and J is TRBJ2-4, with D perhaps matching TRBD2 (6 bases). Deletions cut 2 bases from V and 4 bases from J, with 18 bases between. This CDR3 contains 17 residues. CDR1 and CDR2 (germline): MGHDK, SYGVNS. In DNA form, the CDR3 reads TGTGCCAGCAGTGAAAACGGCAGCTTACGGGGGAAAAACATTCAGTACTTC. Amino acids: CASSENGSLRGKNIQYF. The variable domain in full, completed from reference TRBV25-1 and TRBJ2-4, reads EADIYQTPRYLVIGTGKKITLECSQTMGHDKMYWYQQDPGMELHLIHYSYGVNSTEKGDLSSESTVSRIRTEHFPLTLESARPSHTSQYLCASSENGSLRGKNIQYFGAGTRLSVL.

This chain links TRBV7-9 with TRBJ2-7; 12 bases map to TRBD2. V lost 4 bases and J lost 9; bases outside the gene matches: 7. The CDR3 length is 14 residues. Germline V gene lookup returns CDR1 SEHNR and CDR2 FQNEAQ (reference sequence). CDR3: CASSSTSGGKGQYF. The DNA for the CDR3 is TGTGCCAGCAGCTCTACTAGCGGGGGGAAAGGGCAGTACTTC. Drawing the rest from reference TRBV7-9 and TRBJ2-7, the complete variable domain is DTGVSQNPRHKITKRGQNVTFRCDPISEHNRLYWYRQTLGQGPEFLTYFQNEAQLEKSRLLSDRFSAERPKGSFSTLEIQRTEQGDSAMYLCASSSTSGGKGQYFGPGTRLTVT.

This clone came up once. V is TRBV7-3 and J is TRBJ2-1; 14 bases match TRBD2. This CDR3 is 20 amino acids long. Germline lookup yields CDR1 SGHTA and CDR2 FQGTGA. Trimming at V came to 4 bases and at J to 0 bases, leaving 11 bases not matched to a gene. The CDR3 DNA reads TGTGCCAGCAGCTCACCCCCGGGACTAGCGGGGGCAAACTCCTACAATGAGCAGTTCTTC. As protein: CASSSPPGLAGANSYNEQFF.

This clone was counted a few times. V is TRBV28 and J is TRBJ2-1, with TRBD2 as a possible D gene (5 bases). Germline CDR1 MDHEN, CDR2 SYDVKM. V dropped 4 bases and J dropped 2 bases, with 9 bases sitting between them. CDR3 length equals 14 residues. The CDR3 DNA sequence: TGTGCCAGCAGTTCCGGGGAAACCTACAATGAGCAGTTCTTC. Translating gives CASSSGETYNEQFF.

This clone was found once. The genes are TRBV9 and TRBJ1-3, with a possible D match to TRBD1 (6 bases). CDR1 and CDR2 from the germline V gene are SGDLS and YYNGEE. V was pared by 4 bases and J by 0 bases, with 20 bases between. The CDR3 runs to 18 residues. In DNA, the CDR3 is TGTGCCAGCAGCCTACGACAGGTCCCCAATCTCTCTGGAAACACCATATATTTT. Protein product: CASSLRQVPNLSGNTIYF.

The genes are TRBV5-6 and TRBJ1-5; possibly TRBD1 for D (5 bases). The germline V gene has CDR1 SGHDT and CDR2 YYEEEE. This CDR3 spans 14 amino acids. V lost 0 bases and J lost 5, with 9 bases in between. The CDR3 nucleotides read TGTGCCAGCAGCTTGGGACAGTACTATCAGCCCCAGCATTTT. It yields the protein CASSLGQYYQPQHF.

This clone was seen only a few times. This rearrangement joins TRBV2 to TRBJ1-4; unclear D gene. Germline V gene sequence: CDR1 SNHLY, CDR2 FYNNEI. Trimming shortened V by 4 bases and J by 8 bases, and 8 bases separated the two germline ends. The length of the CDR3 is 12 residues. The CDR3 nucleotides are TGTGCCAGCAGTGGCGAGGTGGAAAAACTGTTTTTT. The encoded protein is CASSGEVEKLFF.

The V gene is TRBV27, the J gene TRBJ2-1; possible D gene TRBD1, 6 bases. CDR3 size: 15 residues. Germline V gene data show CDR1 as MNHEY and CDR2 as SMNVEV (reference sequence). Trimming removed 6 bases at V and 3 bases at J, with 15 bases between. The CDR3 is CASSPFGGSYNEQFF. For the CDR3, the DNA is TGTGCCAGCAGCCCCTTTGGGGGCAGCTACAATGAGCAGTTCTTC.

This chain connects TRBV11-3 to TRBJ2-7; 8 bases align to TRBD1. V lost 5 bases and J lost 0; bases outside the gene matches: 9. The V gene's germline CDR1 is SGHNT and CDR2 YENEEA. The CDR3 is made up of 16 amino acids. The CDR3 DNA is TGTGCCAGCAGCCACTACCGGGACAGGAGCTCCTACGAGCAGTACTTC. It codes for CASSHYRDRSSYEQYF.

The chain combines TRBV27 with TRBJ1-4; weak D call: TRBD1 (6 bases). CDR3 size: 15 residues. CDR1 MNHEY and CDR2 SMNVEV come from the germline V gene (reference sequence). With 6 bases removed from V and 8 bases from J, the gap between germline ends came to 19 bases. The CDR3: CASSKGGGKGEKLFF. The CDR3 DNA sequence: TGTGCCAGCAGCAAGGGAGGGGGAAAAGGAGAAAAACTGTTTTTT.

This clone has only a few counts. This sequence joins TRBV7-9 and TRBJ2-1, with 8 bases aligning to TRBD1. Germline V lookup: CDR1 SEHNR, CDR2 FQNEAQ (reference sequence). CDR3 length: 14 amino acids. Unmatched junction bases numbered 7, after V lost 0 bases and J lost 12 bases. DNA of the CDR3: TGTGCCAGCAGCTTAGCACTATTAGGGACAGGGCAGTTCTTC. Translation: CASSLALLGTGQFF. Full variable domain (rest looked up from reference TRBV7-9 and TRBJ2-1): DTGVSQNPRHKITKRGQNVTFRCDPISEHNRLYWYRQTLGQGPEFLTYFQNEAQLEKSRLLSDRFSAERPKGSFSTLEIQRTEQGDSAMYLCASSLALLGTGQFFGPGTRLTVL.

The V gene is TRBV19, the J gene TRBJ2-3; 8 positions match TRBD1. Per the germline V gene, CDR1 is LNHDA and CDR2 is SQIVND (reference sequence). The CDR3 loop spans 15 amino acids. V shed 3 bases and J 1 base; nucleotides not matched to a gene: 3. CDR3 DNA: TGTGCCAGTAGTATCGGGGGACAGGGCACAGATACGCAGTATTTT. Translation: CASSIGGQGTDTQYF.

The chain has TRBV7-6 and TRBJ2-2; 12 bases fit TRBD2. The CDR3 is made up of 16 amino acids. The V segment lost 5 bases and the J segment 6 bases; nucleotides outside the gene matches: 7. Germline V lookup: CDR1 SGHVS, CDR2 FNYEAQ. CDR3 bases: TGTGCCAGCAGCCAGACTAGCGGGGGTTCTGCCGGGGAGCTGTTTTTT. This codes for CASSQTSGGSAGELFF. Drawing the rest from reference TRBV7-6 and TRBJ2-2, the complete variable domain is GAGVSQSPRYKVTKRGQDVALRCDPISGHVSLYWYRQALGQGPEFLTYFNYEAQQDKSGLPNDRFSAERPEGSISTLTIQRTEQRDSAMYRCASSQTSGGSAGELFFGEGSRLTVL.

This clone has a handful of counts. The chain has TRBV30 and TRBJ2-1; D is possibly TRBD1 (6 bases). Germline lookup yields CDR1 GTSNPN and CDR2 SVGIG (reference sequence). The V end was cut by 7 bases, the J end by 8 bases, with 12 bases between. CDR3 length: 11 residues. This CDR3 is CALDSKDEQFF. The CDR3 coding sequence is TGTGCCTTGGACAGTAAGGATGAGCAGTTCTTC.

The rearrangement joins TRBV11-2 to TRBJ2-1, with TRBD1 matching over 9 bases. In germline, CDR1 is SGHAT, CDR2 FQNNGV. CDR3 size: 15 residues. The trim removed 8 bases at V and 7 bases at J, leaving 12 bases unmatched. CDR3 residues: CASYYTGGAGNEQFF. CDR3 nucleotides: TGTGCCAGCTACTATACAGGGGGCGCGGGAAATGAGCAGTTCTTC.

The chain combines TRBV15 with TRBJ2-2; 7 bases line up with TRBD2. The J segment lost 6 bases and the V segment lost 1 base, leaving 11 bases of the junction unmatched. The CDR3 runs to 17 residues. Germline lookup yields CDR1 LNHNV and CDR2 YYDKDF (reference sequence). The CDR3 DNA follows: TGTGCCACCAGCAGAGTTCTGGGAGGGCCAGTCGCCGGGGAGCTGTTTTTT. Translated: CATSRVLGGPVAGELFF.

The chain has TRBV28 and TRBJ1-5, with TRBD1 as a possible D gene (6 bases). The CDR3 loop spans 15 amino acids. Trimming shortened V by 3 bases and J by 3 bases, and 12 bases separated the two germline ends. Germline V gene data show CDR1 as MDHEN and CDR2 as SYDVKM. CDR3 region: CASSFGGRNNQPQHF. The CDR3 DNA follows: TGTGCCAGCAGTTTTGGGGGCAGGAACAATCAGCCCCAGCATTTT.

V usage is TRBV13 and J usage is TRBJ1-1; perhaps TRBD1 as D (5 bases). This CDR3 region has 13 residues. Per germline, CDR1 PRHDT and CDR2 FYEKMQ (reference sequence). V was cut by 4 bases and J by 1 base, with 7 bases left in between. The CDR3 region is CASSSTANTEAFF. The CDR3 region has the DNA TGTGCCAGCAGCTCGACAGCGAACACTGAAGCTTTCTTT.

The genes are TRBV5-1 and TRBJ2-7, with D perhaps TRBD1 (6 bases). The CDR3 covers 12 residues. V lost 4 bases and J 4 bases, leaving 9 bases between the germline ends. CDR1 and CDR2 from the germline V gene are SGHRS and YFSETQ. The DNA for the CDR3 is TGCGCCAGCAGCCCTGGACAGTACGAGCAGTACTTC. Its translation is CASSPGQYEQYF.

The rearrangement uses TRBV29-1 and TRBJ2-3; 16 bases are a match to TRBD2. Germline loops: CDR1 SQVTM, CDR2 ANQGSEA. The CDR3 sequence is 16 residues long. The V segment lost 0 bases and the J segment 9 bases; nucleotides outside the gene matches: 6. The CDR3 protein is CSVEDGTSGRAQTQYF. In nucleotides, the CDR3 is TGCAGCGTTGAAGATGGGACTAGCGGGAGGGCACAAACGCAGTATTTT.

V gene TRBV19 combines with J gene TRBJ2-2; 9 nucleotides align to TRBD1. The junction had 1 base not matched to a gene; V was cut back by 4 bases and J by 4 bases. The CDR3 spans 14 residues. The germline gives CDR1 LNHDA, CDR2 SQIVND (reference sequence). Written as DNA, the CDR3 is TGTGCCAGTAGTAGGACAGGGGCCACCGGGGAGCTGTTTTTT. Its protein is CASSRTGATGELFF.

The J gene is TRBJ1-1, the V gene TRBV5-1; D is unclear. Trimming removed 4 bases from V and 1 base from J, with 11 bases in between. CDR3 length: 14 amino acids. Per the germline V gene, CDR1 is SGHRS and CDR2 is YFSETQ. The chain's CDR3 is CASSITRGNTEAFF. The CDR3 nucleotides read TGCGCCAGCAGCATAACCCGAGGGAACACTGAAGCTTTCTTT.